Listed below are T cell receptor beta chains from one sample, sequenced in a study of blood T cell repertoires in COVID-19. The protocol was immunoSEQ multiplex PCR, while the TCRdb copy is restricted to in-frame clones and leaves out a portion. The sample lists 150,000 to 200,000 clones, approximately 84% seen once, with about 20% in the top ten. Sequenced sample: peripheral blood. All receptors come from a woman over 75 with acute or convalescent COVID-19. Each CDR3 is given with its conserved first and last residue. A D gene is named only where the DNA matches it firmly. Only some rows state a clone size, as once, few, many or a class for expanded clones.

TRBJ2-1	NA	TRBV28	NA	TGTGCCAGCAACACAGGTGGGGGGTACAATGAGCAGTTCTTC	CASNTGGGYNEQFF
TRBJ1-2	NA	TRBV28	NA	TGTGCCAGCAGTTCAGGGGTTTATGGCTACACCTTC	CASSSGVYGYTF
TRBJ2-6	NA	TRBV22-1	NA	TGTCCTGGGAGCGCCCCGGGACTGAATTTGTTTGGGGCCAACGTCCTGACTTTC	CPGSAPGLNLFGANVLTF
TRBJ2-7	NA	TRBV7-2	NA	TGTGCCAGCAGCTTTATGGACAGCCTTAATTACGAGCAGTACTTC	CASSFMDSLNYEQYF
TRBJ2-7	NA	TRBV7-9	NA	TGTGCCAGCAGCGTCGACGAGCAGTACTTC	CASSVDEQYF
TRBJ2-7	NA	TRBV5-5	TRBD1	TGTGCCAGCAGCATTAGGACAGGGGCAGGTGTCTACGAGCAGTACTTC	CASSIRTGAGVYEQYF
TRBJ2-7	few	TRBV20-1	TRBD2	TGCAGTGCTAGTCGGGGGGAGATGTACGAGCAGTACTTC	CSASRGEMYEQYF
TRBJ2-3	once	TRBV18	TRBD2	TGTGCCAGCTCACCAGGGACTAGCGCAGGGGATACGCAGTATTTT	CASSPGTSAGDTQYF
TRBJ2-1	once	TRBV19	TRBD2	TGTGCCAGTAGTATAGATCAAGCGGGAGTGGTAGATGAGCAGTTCTTC	CASSIDQAGVVDEQFF
TRBJ2-7	NA	TRBV19	NA	TGTGCCAGTAGTCTATCCCCCTACGAGCAGTACTTC	CASSLSPYEQYF
TRBJ1-6	NA	TRBV2	NA	TGTGCCAGCAGTGAACAGGGGCGTAATTCACCCCTCCACTTT	CASSEQGRNSPLHF
TRBJ1-3	few	TRBV3-1/TRBV3-2	NA	TGTGCCAGCAGCCCATCCTCTGGAAACACCATATATTTT	CASSPSSGNTIYF
TRBJ2-1	NA	TRBV9	TRBD2	TGTGCCAGCAGCGTAATGGCGGGAGCCCCCTACAATGAGCAGTTCTTC	CASSVMAGAPYNEQFF
TRBJ2-5	NA	TRBV7-2	TRBD2	TGTGCCAGCAGCTTAGTTCCGGCGGGAGAGTCCCTCCCAGAGACCCAGTACTTC	CASSLVPAGESLPETQYF
TRBJ1-2	many	TRBV5-4	NA	TGTGCCAGCAGCTTGAATCAGGGCTCCTATGGCTACACCTTC	CASSLNQGSYGYTF
TRBJ2-1	NA	TRBV30	NA	TGTGCCTGCACCCTGGGCCGGGACTTCTCCTACAATGAGCAGTTCTTC	CACTLGRDFSYNEQFF
TRBJ2-3	NA	TRBV12-5	TRBD2	TGTGCTAGTGGTTTGGTACTGGGGGGGAGGCTCCGCACAGATACGCAGTATTTT	CASGLVLGGRLRTDTQYF
TRBJ1-1	NA	TRBV27	NA	TGTGCCAGCAGTTGGGGCAGAATGAACACTGAAGCTTTCTTT	CASSWGRMNTEAFF
TRBJ2-4	NA	TRBV7-9	TRBD1	TGTGCCAGCAGCCACCTTGGCGGGACAGGGGTTGTAAACATTCAGTACTTC	CASSHLGGTGVVNIQYF
TRBJ2-1	NA	TRBV4-1	TRBD1	TGCGCCAGCAGCCAAGCTCTCGGGACAGCGGCCTACAATGAGCAGTTCTTC	CASSQALGTAAYNEQFF
TRBJ2-3	NA	TRBV6-5	TRBD1	TGTGCCAGCAGTTCCAGGGACAGGTGGGGAGATACGCAGTATTTT	CASSSRDRWGDTQYF
TRBJ1-2	many	TRBV19	TRBD1	TGTGCCAGTAGCCGGGACAGCCTGGATGGCTACACCTTC	CASSRDSLDGYTF
TRBJ1-3	few	TRBV10-3	NA	TGTGCCATCAGGGAGGACGGGAGCTCTGGAAACACCATATATTTT	CAIREDGSSGNTIYF
TRBJ1-2	few	TRBV12-3/TRBV12-4	NA	TGTGCCAGCAGTAAGGAAGGGCGGGATGGCTACACCTTC	CASSKEGRDGYTF
TRBJ2-1	NA	TRBV7-2	NA	TGTGCCAGCAGCTTATTTCAACAACCCAATGAGCAGTTCTTC	CASSLFQQPNEQFF
TRBJ1-5	NA	TRBV3-1/TRBV3-2	NA	TGTGCCAGCAGCCAGATGACAGGACGCATGCCCCAGCATTTT	CASSQMTGRMPQHF